Each of the 32 T cell receptor beta chains below was sequenced from the same sample in a study of blood T cells in healthy people across ages (dated by TCRdb to between 2014 and 2017). The receptor library was made with 5' RACE. These reads were obtained on an Illumina HiSeq 2500. A second about 7 to 11 cycle PCR used a sample-barcoded 5' primer and a J-beta primer mix. TCRdb passed the public sequencing reads through fastp at Q25 and MiXCR, retaining productive beta sequences. Each CDR3 protein gets just one entry, which takes the most common genes and DNA from the rows behind it. The sample includes approximately 800,000 distinct CDR3 sequences, with roughly 24% observed a single time. The ten largest clones add up to about 3% of the sample. Another study also made use of these data, one on T cells of mothers and their children.

The sequenced material came from blood. The receptor source for this set is a boy younger than 18 in good health.

This clonotype occurred a few times. The chain carries TRBV11-2 and TRBJ2-2, with D unclear. The germline CDR1 and CDR2 sequences are SGHAT and FQNNGV. The CDR3 extends over 17 amino acids. V dropped 2 bases and J dropped 2 bases, with 15 bases sitting between them. Written as DNA, the CDR3 is TGTGCCAGCAGCTTACGCCCCCGGCGGTCTAACACCGGGGAGCTGTTTTTT. Encoded protein: CASSLRPRRSNTGELFF.

The chain recombines TRBV7-3 with TRBJ2-7, with 7 bases lining up with TRBD1. The CDR3 has 14 residues. Germline assignment: CDR1 SGHTA and CDR2 FQGTGA. V shed 5 bases, J shed 5 bases, and the junction held 9 bases outside the gene matches. For the CDR3, the DNA is TGTGCCAGCAGCATGACAGGGACCCTGAACGAGCAGTACTTC. Its protein is CASSMTGTLNEQYF.

J is TRBJ1-1 and V is TRBV5-5, with D perhaps matching TRBD1 (5 bases). CDR1 and CDR2 (germline): SGHKS, YYEKEE (reference sequence). The CDR3 sequence is 14 residues long. Trimming removed 2 bases at V and 0 bases at J, with 8 bases between. The CDR3, as DNA: TGTGCCAGCAGCTTTAACAGGATGAACACTGAAGCTTTCTTT. Its translation is CASSFNRMNTEAFF. The variable domain in full, with the rest retrieved from reference TRBV5-5 and TRBJ1-1, is DAGVTQSPTHLIKTRGQQVTLRCSPISGHKSVSWYQQVLGQGPQFIFQYYEKEERGRGNFPDRFSARQFPNYSSELNVNALLLGDSALYLCASSFNRMNTEAFFGQGTRLTVV.

The J gene is TRBJ2-3, the V gene TRBV9; tentative D call: TRBD2 (7 bases). V was trimmed by 4 bases and J by 2 bases, leaving 8 bases between them. Germline V gives CDR1 SGDLS, CDR2 YYNGEE. This CDR3 region has 13 residues. This CDR3 reads CASSRGATDTQYF. The CDR3 coding sequence is TGTGCCAGCAGCCGGGGGGCCACAGATACGCAGTATTTT.

Turning to this clonotype: In this CDR3 the conserved last residue, phenylalanine or tryptophan, is missing, so a read error is likely. The chain carries TRBV5-1 and TRBJ2-5; the D is unclear. Matching the DNA end better, TRBJ2-7 makes the J call doubtful. The germline gives CDR1 SGHRS, CDR2 YFSETQ. CDR3 length: 16 residues. The CDR3 region is CASSNWQIGLIYEQYL. The DNA of the CDR3 is TGCGCCAGCAGCAACTGGCAGATAGGCCTGATTTACGAGCAGTACCTC.

This chain uses TRBV19 with TRBJ1-2, with 8 nucleotides matching TRBD1. Germline V gene lookup returns CDR1 LNHDA and CDR2 SQIVND (reference sequence). V lost 6 bases and J lost 3; bases outside the gene matches: 3. CDR3 length: 13 residues. CDR3 nucleotides: TGTGCCAGTAGACAGGGGGTGGACTATGGCTACACCTTC. Translating it yields CASRQGVDYGYTF.

The chain combines TRBV20-1 with TRBJ1-5; TRBD1 agrees at 7 bases. Trimming took 3 bases from V and 7 from J; bases not matched to a gene: 3. Germline CDR1 DFQATT, CDR2 SNEGSKA (reference sequence). The CDR3 consists of 12 residues. CDR3 residues: CSARTGRQPQHF. As DNA, the CDR3 is TGCAGTGCTAGGACAGGGAGACAGCCCCAGCATTTT.

The chain couples TRBV2 to TRBJ2-7; 8 positions match TRBD2. Germline CDR1 reads SNHLY; CDR2 reads FYNNEI. The V segment lost 5 bases and the J segment 5 bases; nucleotides outside the gene matches: 8. The CDR3 consists of 14 residues. The CDR3 nucleotides read TGTGCCAGCAGTTACGGGTCCGGGGGGGACGAGCAGTACTTC. Its protein product is CASSYGSGGDEQYF.

The chain couples TRBV5-1 to TRBJ2-2; D might be TRBD1 (5 bases). This CDR3 is built from 15 residues. Trimming shortened V by 3 bases and J by 3 bases, and 12 bases separated the two germline ends. Germline CDR1 reads SGHRS; CDR2 reads YFSETQ. Here the CDR3 reads CASSSPVGDTGELFF. CDR3 bases: TGCGCCAGCAGCTCGCCGGTAGGGGACACCGGGGAGCTGTTTTTT. Using reference TRBV5-1 and TRBJ2-2 for the parts outside the CDR3, the full variable domain is KAGVTQTPRYLIKTRGQQVTLSCSPISGHRSVSWYQQTPGQGLQFLFEYFSETQRNKGNFPGRFSGRQFSNSRSEMNVSTLELGDSALYLCASSSPVGDTGELFFGEGSRLTVL.

This clonotype was counted a few times. The rearrangement uses TRBV5-1 and TRBJ1-1; D uncertain. There are 13 residues in the CDR3. The ends were cut back, 4 bases at V and 9 bases at J, with 16 bases in the middle. The V gene's germline CDR1 is SGHRS and CDR2 YFSETQ. CDR3 protein: CASSADLLLQAFF. CDR3 nucleotide sequence: TGCGCCAGCAGCGCCGACTTATTGCTACAAGCTTTCTTT.

This rearrangement joins TRBV20-1 to TRBJ2-5; D gene unclear. Germline V lookup: CDR1 DFQATT, CDR2 SNEGSKA (reference sequence). This CDR3 is built from 15 residues. Trimming left V 3 bases short and J 4 bases short, with 18 bases between. DNA of the CDR3: TGCAGTGCTAGTGACAACGGGCCGTTCGGAGAGACCCAGTACTTC. Encoded protein: CSASDNGPFGETQYF.

This clonotype was detected only a few times. This rearrangement joins TRBV29-1 to TRBJ1-2; 9 nucleotides agree with TRBD1. After removal of 7 bases from V and 2 bases from J, the junction contained 5 bases not matched to a gene. The germline gives CDR1 SQVTM, CDR2 ANQGSEA. The CDR3 totals 13 residues. This CDR3 is CSGTGASNYGYTF. The CDR3, as DNA: TGCAGCGGGACAGGGGCCTCCAACTATGGCTACACCTTC.

This clonotype has just a few counts. This rearrangement joins TRBV6-5 to TRBJ2-6; D is ambiguous. Germline V CDR1 and CDR2: MNHEY, SVGAGI. With 7 bases removed from V and 4 bases from J, the gap between germline ends came to 8 bases. The CDR3 covers 13 residues. The CDR3, as DNA: TGTGCCAGCAAAAAAACCGGGGCCAACGTCCTGACTTTC. Its protein product is CASKKTGANVLTF.

This clonotype has only a few counts. V gene TRBV20-1 combines with J gene TRBJ2-5; TRBD1 is a possible D gene (6 bases). The ends were cut back, 2 bases at V and 5 bases at J, with 18 bases in the middle. The CDR3 runs 15 residues. Looked up from germline, CDR1 is DFQATT and CDR2 is SNEGSKA (reference sequence). CDR3 amino acids: CSARLHGTQGETQYF. CDR3 in DNA: TGCAGTGCTAGATTACACGGGACCCAGGGGGAGACCCAGTACTTC.

A few counts support this clonotype. The chain employs TRBV6-4 and TRBJ2-4; 9 nucleotides align to TRBD1. CDR1 is MRHNA, CDR2 SNTAGT, per germline. The CDR3 length is 14 residues. J lost 9 bases, V lost 2 bases, and 5 bases had no gene match. This chain's CDR3 is CASSDTDRGLIQYF. In DNA form, the CDR3 reads TGTGCCAGCAGTGACACGGACAGGGGTCTCATTCAGTACTTC.

This chain uses TRBV27 with TRBJ2-7, with D possibly matching TRBD2 (5 bases). CDR1 MNHEY and CDR2 SMNVEV come from the germline V gene (reference sequence). CDR3 length: 14 residues. V gave up 5 bases and J gave up 5 bases, with 16 bases separating them. CDR3 DNA: TGTGCCAGCAGTCCCTCGGTGGGGAGTCACGAGCAGTACTTC. It codes for CASSPSVGSHEQYF.

The V call is TRBV5-1, the J call TRBJ2-5; perhaps TRBD1 as D (6 bases). Germline V gene data show CDR1 as SGHRS and CDR2 as YFSETQ. V lost 5 bases, J lost 4 bases, and 18 bases lay in between. The CDR3 consists of 15 residues. The CDR3 bases are TGCGCCAGCAGAAAATCGGACAGAACGGGAGAGACCCAGTACTTC. Translation gives CASRKSDRTGETQYF.

This clonotype was picked up a small number of times. The V call is TRBV7-2, the J call TRBJ2-3; D not certain. This CDR3 contains 11 residues. Germline-derived CDR1 and CDR2 are SGHTA and FQGNSA. V was trimmed by 9 bases and J by 5 bases, leaving 9 bases between them. The CDR3 loop reads CASTSKDTQYF. The CDR3 coding sequence is TGTGCCAGTACGAGTAAAGATACGCAGTATTTT.

The genes are TRBV6-2 or TRBV6-3 and TRBJ2-6; 11 positions match TRBD1. J was trimmed by 0 bases and V by 5 bases; bases with no gene match: 6. Germline V gene lookup returns CDR1 MNHEY and CDR2 SVGEGT. CDR3 size: 18 residues. CDR3 loop: CASSRDRGYLSGANVLTF. CDR3 bases: TGTGCCAGCAGTCGGGACAGGGGGTACCTCTCTGGGGCCAACGTCCTGACTTTC.

At least ten counts were recorded for this clonotype. The V and J genes are TRBV7-9 and TRBJ2-1; D not certain. The better agreement between TRBJ2-7 and the DNA end casts doubt on the J call. The germline CDR1 and CDR2 sequences are SEHNR and FQNEAQ (reference sequence). CDR3 length: 12 residues. CDR3 DNA: TGTGCCAGCAGCCCCGTCCGGGACGAGCAGTACTTC. Translation gives CASSPVRDEQYF.

The V call is TRBV7-2, the J call TRBJ2-5, with a tentative D call TRBD1 (6 bases). The J call may be incorrect, as the DNA end agrees better with TRBJ2-7. The CDR3 runs to 15 residues. CDR1 is SGHTA and CDR2 is FQGNSA in the germline V gene. In DNA form, the CDR3 reads TGTGCCAGCAGCCGTTCCGGGACAAACTCCTACGAGCAGTACTTC. Translating it yields CASSRSGTNSYEQYF.

This clonotype has a handful of counts. The V call is TRBV10-3, the J call TRBJ2-7; D perhaps matches TRBD1 (6 bases). Per germline, CDR1 ENHRY and CDR2 SYGVKD. The CDR3 consists of 13 residues. V gave up 6 bases and J gave up 2 bases, with 11 bases separating them. The CDR3 protein is CAIRRQETYEQYF. CDR3 nucleotides: TGTGCCATCAGGCGACAGGAAACCTACGAGCAGTACTTC.

The V call is TRBV4-2, the J call TRBJ2-7; tentatively, D is TRBD1 (5 bases). The CDR3 length is 17 residues. Trimming removed 0 bases from V and 2 bases from J, with 17 bases in between. Germline CDR1 LGHNA, CDR2 YNFKEQ. CDR3 protein: CASSQDVIRQTAYEQYF. The CDR3 nucleotides are TGTGCCAGCAGCCAAGATGTGATCAGACAGACCGCCTACGAGCAGTACTTC.

The chain has TRBV19 and TRBJ2-7; TRBD1 aligns across 10 bases. CDR3 length: 15 amino acids. The trim removed 5 bases at V and 4 bases at J, leaving 8 bases unmatched. The germline CDR1 and CDR2 sequences are LNHDA and SQIVND (reference sequence). The CDR3 is CASSSTDRGPYEQYF. The CDR3, as DNA: TGTGCCAGTAGTTCTACTGACAGGGGGCCTTACGAGCAGTACTTC.

This clonotype was observed a few times. The rearrangement uses TRBV3-1 and TRBJ1-2, with 7 bases aligning to TRBD1. The germline V gene encodes CDR1 LGHDT and CDR2 YNNKEL (reference sequence). The CDR3 is made up of 14 amino acids. Losses at the gene ends were 3 bases for V and 2 bases for J; bases not matched to a gene: 3. CDR3 in DNA: TGTGCCAGCAGCCATACGACAGGGAACTATGGCTACACCTTC. It translates to CASSHTTGNYGYTF.

The gene calls are TRBV5-1 and TRBJ1-2; D is perhaps TRBD1 (6 bases). V lost 4 bases and J 0 bases, leaving 13 bases between the germline ends. The CDR3 is 15 residues long. The germline CDR1 and CDR2 sequences are SGHRS and YFSETQ. The CDR3 loop is CASSLGGGANYGYTF. CDR3 sequence (DNA): TGCGCCAGCAGCCTAGGCGGGGGCGCTAACTATGGCTACACCTTC.

This clonotype was observed a handful of times. One junction end disagrees with the germline gene, perhaps due to a read error. The gene calls are TRBV28 and TRBJ1-2, with D uncertain. Germline-derived CDR1 and CDR2 are MDHEN and SYDVKM. The CDR3 totals 14 residues. CDR3 loop: CASSSGPPNYVYTF. The CDR3 bases are TGTGCCAGCAGTTCGGGCCCCCCCAACTATGTCTACACCTTC.

This chain uses TRBV7-8 with TRBJ2-5; D might be TRBD1 (6 bases). V lost 0 bases and J 11 bases, leaving 19 bases between the germline ends. The germline V gene has CDR1 SGHVS and CDR2 FQNEAQ. The CDR3 spans 15 residues. Here the CDR3 DNA reads TGTGCCAGCAGCTTAGCGCAGGGGCCCTCCTACGGGCAGTACTTC. It encodes CASSLAQGPSYGQYF.

V gene TRBV9 combines with J gene TRBJ2-3; tentative D call: TRBD2 (6 bases). The V gene lost 3 bases and the J gene lost 2 bases, with 16 bases spanning the gap. This CDR3 has 16 amino acids. Germline lookup yields CDR1 SGDLS and CDR2 YYNGEE. The CDR3 loop is CASSAPAGGATDTQYF. CDR3 coding DNA: TGTGCCAGCAGCGCCCCGGCAGGAGGGGCCACAGATACGCAGTATTTT. The entire variable domain, with the rest obtained from reference TRBV9 and TRBJ2-3, is as follows: DSGVTQTPKHLITATGQRVTLRCSPRSGDLSVYWYQQSLDQGLQFLIQYYNGEERAKGNILERFSAQQFPDLHSELNLSSLELGDSALYFCASSAPAGGATDTQYFGPGTRLTVL.

This chain uses TRBV5-1 with TRBJ2-5, with 7 bases that match TRBD1. The CDR3 totals 15 residues. With 3 bases clipped from V and 2 bases from J, the junction kept 7 bases outside the gene matches. Germline loops: CDR1 SGHRS, CDR2 YFSETQ. The CDR3 coding sequence is TGCGCCAGCAGCTCACCGGGACAGCCACAAGAGACCCAGTACTTC. This encodes CASSSPGQPQETQYF.

This chain links TRBV29-1 with TRBJ2-5; 7 bases fit TRBD1. Germline loops: CDR1 SQVTM, CDR2 ANQGSEA. The CDR3 covers 12 residues. V lost 5 bases to trimming and J lost 2 bases; unmatched junction nucleotides: 2. In DNA, the CDR3 is TGCAGCGTTAGGGGGCAACAAGAGACCCAGTACTTC. It is translated as CSVRGQQETQYF.

The genes are TRBV28 and TRBJ1-4; D might be TRBD1 (5 bases). Trimming took 4 bases from V and 0 from J, leaving 9 bases between them. Looked up from germline, CDR1 is MDHEN and CDR2 is SYDVKM. This CDR3 comprises 15 residues. CDR3 in amino acids: CASSSGQATNEKLFF. The CDR3 coding sequence is TGTGCCAGCAGTTCAGGGCAAGCAACTAATGAAAAACTGTTTTTT.